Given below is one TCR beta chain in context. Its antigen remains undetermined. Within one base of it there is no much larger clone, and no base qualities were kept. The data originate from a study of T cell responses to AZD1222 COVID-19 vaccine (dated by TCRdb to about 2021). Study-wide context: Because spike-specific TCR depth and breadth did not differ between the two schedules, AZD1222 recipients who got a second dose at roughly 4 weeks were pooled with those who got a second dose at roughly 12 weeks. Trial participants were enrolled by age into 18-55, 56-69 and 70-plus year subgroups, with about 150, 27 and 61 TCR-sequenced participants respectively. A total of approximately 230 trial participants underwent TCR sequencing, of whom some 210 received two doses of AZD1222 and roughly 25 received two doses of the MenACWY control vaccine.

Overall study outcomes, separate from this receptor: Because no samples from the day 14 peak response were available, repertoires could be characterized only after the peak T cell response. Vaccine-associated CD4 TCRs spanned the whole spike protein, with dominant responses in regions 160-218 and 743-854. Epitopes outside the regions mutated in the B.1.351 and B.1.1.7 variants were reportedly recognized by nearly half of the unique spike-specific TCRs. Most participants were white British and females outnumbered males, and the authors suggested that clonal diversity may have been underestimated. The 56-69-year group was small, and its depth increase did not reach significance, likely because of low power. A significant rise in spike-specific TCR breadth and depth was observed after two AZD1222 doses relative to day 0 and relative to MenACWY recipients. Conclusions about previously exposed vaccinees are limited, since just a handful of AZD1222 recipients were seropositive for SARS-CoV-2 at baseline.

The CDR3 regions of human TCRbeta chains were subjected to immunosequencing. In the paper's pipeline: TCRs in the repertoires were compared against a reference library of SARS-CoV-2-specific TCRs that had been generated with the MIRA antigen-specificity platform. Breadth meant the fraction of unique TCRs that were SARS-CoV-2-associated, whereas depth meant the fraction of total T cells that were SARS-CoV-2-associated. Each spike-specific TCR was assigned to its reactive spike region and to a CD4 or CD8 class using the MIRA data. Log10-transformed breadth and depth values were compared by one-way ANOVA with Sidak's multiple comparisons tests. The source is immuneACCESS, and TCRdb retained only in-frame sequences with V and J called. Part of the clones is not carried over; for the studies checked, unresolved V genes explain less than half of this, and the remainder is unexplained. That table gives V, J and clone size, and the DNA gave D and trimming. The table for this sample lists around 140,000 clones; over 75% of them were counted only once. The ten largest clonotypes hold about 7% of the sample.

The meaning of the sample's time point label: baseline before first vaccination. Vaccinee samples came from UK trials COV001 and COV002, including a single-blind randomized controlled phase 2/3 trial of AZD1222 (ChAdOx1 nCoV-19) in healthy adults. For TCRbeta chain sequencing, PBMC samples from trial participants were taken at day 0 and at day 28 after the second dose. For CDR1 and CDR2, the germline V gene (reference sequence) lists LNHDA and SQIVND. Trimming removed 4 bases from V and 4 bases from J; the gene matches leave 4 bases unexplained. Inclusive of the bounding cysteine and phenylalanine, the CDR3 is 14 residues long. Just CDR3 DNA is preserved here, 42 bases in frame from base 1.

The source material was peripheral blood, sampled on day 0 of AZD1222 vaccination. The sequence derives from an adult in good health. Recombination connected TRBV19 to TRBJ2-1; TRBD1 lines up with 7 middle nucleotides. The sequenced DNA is TGTGCCAGTAGTAGGGGGACAGTGTACAATGAGCAGTTCTTC. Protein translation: CASSRGTVYNEQFF.